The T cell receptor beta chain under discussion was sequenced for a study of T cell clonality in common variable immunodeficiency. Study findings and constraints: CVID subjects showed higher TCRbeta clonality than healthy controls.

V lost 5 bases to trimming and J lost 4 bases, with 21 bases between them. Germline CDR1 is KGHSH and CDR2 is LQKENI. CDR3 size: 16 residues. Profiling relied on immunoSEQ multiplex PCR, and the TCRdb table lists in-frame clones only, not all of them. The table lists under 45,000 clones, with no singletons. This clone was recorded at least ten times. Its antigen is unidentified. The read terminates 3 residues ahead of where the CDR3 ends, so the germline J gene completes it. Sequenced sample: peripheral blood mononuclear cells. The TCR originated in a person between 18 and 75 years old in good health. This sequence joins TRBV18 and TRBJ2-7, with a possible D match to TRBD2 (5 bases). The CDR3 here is CASSSPSSIREYEQYF. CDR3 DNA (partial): TGTGCCAGCTCATCCCCTTCTAGCATCCGGGAATACGAG.